The rows below give T cell receptor beta chains drawn from one sample of a study of blood T cell repertoires in COVID-19. Method: immunoSEQ multiplex PCR; TCRdb's copy keeps in-frame clones and lacks some. The sample has approximately 300,000 clones; over 75% are singletons. Sequenced input: PBMCs or T cells enriched from blood (not recorded which). The receptors here all came from a woman aged 25 to 39 who had recovered from COVID-19. The CDR3 runs from the conserved cysteine through the conserved F or W. The D gene is left open where the match is weak.

CDR3 protein,CDR3 DNA,CDR3 length,V gene,D gene,J gene
CASSESRPLEEQFF,TGTGCCAGCAGTGAATCGCGGCCCCTAGAAGAGCAGTTCTTC,14,TRBV6-1,.,TRBJ2-1
CASRKEMNTEAFF,TGCGCCAGCAGGAAGGAGATGAACACTGAAGCTTTCTTT,13,TRBV10-1,.,TRBJ1-1
CASSLIRAVLTGELFF,TGTGCCAGCAGCTTGATTCGAGCGGTGTTAACCGGGGAGCTGTTTTTT,16,TRBV11-2,.,TRBJ2-2
CASSPRQGMNTEAFF,TGTGCCAGCAGTCCCCGACAGGGTATGAACACTGAAGCTTTCTTT,15,TRBV27,TRBD1,TRBJ1-1
CASSPLKGQRIYGYTF,TGTGCCAGCAGTCCTCTAAAAGGACAGCGGATCTATGGCTACACCTTC,16,TRBV28,.,TRBJ1-2
CASSWGQGPLEQFF,TGTGCCAGCAGCTGGGGACAGGGCCCCCTCGAGCAGTTCTTC,14,TRBV7-9,TRBD1,TRBJ2-1
CASSPQGAYEQYF,TGTGCCAGCAGCCCCCAGGGGGCCTACGAGCAGTACTTC,13,TRBV5-6,TRBD1,TRBJ2-7
CASSLVETQYF,TGTGCCAGCTCCCTAGTGGAGACCCAGTACTTC,11,TRBV2,.,TRBJ2-5
CASSQEGLAGGPTDTQYF,TGTGCCAGCAGCCAAGAGGGACTAGCGGGGGGCCCCACAGATACGCAGTATTTT,18,TRBV4-2,TRBD2,TRBJ2-3
CASSPRLAGGPDTQYF,TGTGCCAGCAGCCCACGACTAGCGGGGGGACCAGATACGCAGTATTTT,16,TRBV3-1/TRBV3-2,TRBD2,TRBJ2-3
CASSEGVGTNSPLHF,TGTGCCAGCAGTGAAGGGGTGGGCACGAATTCACCCCTCCACTTT,15,TRBV6-1,.,TRBJ1-6
CATTATPNTGELFF,TGTGCCACTACCGCTACGCCAAACACCGGGGAGCTGTTTTTT,14,TRBV6-5,.,TRBJ2-2